Described below is a single TCR beta chain sequence and its context. The study recruited people aged about 18 to 95 years across roughly 23 US areas. Participants' own reports of clinical history determined their cohort assignment. Assay used: immunoSEQ multiplex PCR; TCRdb lists only in-frame clones, some missing. The table includes some 290,000 clones, 90% detected once. The germline V gene encodes CDR1 MNHEY and CDR2 SVGAGI. The CDR3 is 14 residues long. V was trimmed by 5 bases and J by 5 bases, leaving 10 bases between them. The sample is drawn from a study of blood T cell repertoires in COVID-19.

The rearrangement links TRBV6-5 to TRBJ1-6; tentative D call: TRBD1 (5 bases). This receptor was obtained from a woman aged 30 to 39 who had been exposed to COVID-19. Material: PBMCs or T cells enriched from blood (not recorded which). This chain's CDR3 is CASSLRQNNSPLHF. In DNA form, the CDR3 reads TGTGCCAGCAGTCTAAGACAGAATAATTCACCCCTCCACTTT.